The rows below give T cell receptor beta chains drawn from one sample of a study of cytomegalovirus exposure and HLA in healthy donors. Generated by immunoSEQ multiplex PCR, the TCRdb table keeps only in-frame clones and is missing some. The sample has about 140,000 clones; just under 80% are singletons. Sequencing input: PBMCs. These receptors originate from a man aged 25-45 years in good health. Each CDR3 is given without its conserved first and last residue. Each record gives: J gene, V gene, CDR3 protein.

J: TRBJ2-1
V: TRBV11-1
CDR3: ASSAPGATPYNEQF

J: TRBJ2-3
V: TRBV5-1
CDR3: ASSLAPSTSGGTDTQY

J: TRBJ1-1
V: TRBV2
CDR3: ASSSGGGYTEAF

J: TRBJ2-7
V: TRBV18
CDR3: ASSSSPGQVYEQY

J: TRBJ2-7
V: TRBV12-5
CDR3: ASGSGGSGGHEQY

J: TRBJ1-2
V: TRBV7-9
CDR3: ASSATGGYGYT

J: TRBJ1-5
V: TRBV6-1
CDR3: ASRLFGGGNQPQH

J: TRBJ1-2
V: TRBV7-2
CDR3: ASSAGTGGIGGYT

J: TRBJ1-2
V: TRBV5-1
CDR3: ASSSGTGNNYGYT

J: TRBJ1-1
V: TRBV18
CDR3: ASGRQGAMNTEAF

J: TRBJ1-2
V: TRBV5-1
CDR3: ASSRNAEGAGGYT

J: TRBJ2-7
V: TRBV18
CDR3: ASSPPTTYEQY

J: TRBJ2-3
V: TRBV6-1
CDR3: ASSEGQGSTDTQY

J: TRBJ2-5
V: TRBV5-1
CDR3: ASSPGSQETQY

J: TRBJ1-3
V: TRBV6-6
CDR3: ASAQFSSGNTIY

J: TRBJ1-4
V: TRBV15
CDR3: ATSSRTGGREKLF

J: TRBJ2-7
V: TRBV29-1
CDR3: SVDRGNEQY

J: TRBJ1-4
V: TRBV2
CDR3: ASSVTGGVEKLF

J: TRBJ2-1
V: TRBV28
CDR3: ASSPRGSGSSYNEQF

J: TRBJ2-1
V: TRBV5-1
CDR3: ASSLLAGGPRNEQF

J: TRBJ2-1
V: TRBV10-3
CDR3: AISEPALEVTYNEQF

J: TRBJ1-2
V: TRBV7-3
CDR3: ASSLSLKPRDRSPANYGYT

J: TRBJ2-5
V: TRBV5-6
CDR3: ASSFVLVRETQY

J: TRBJ1-2
V: TRBV7-6
CDR3: ASSLEQGAYGYT

J: TRBJ2-5
V: TRBV5-1
CDR3: ASSLSGSPETQY

J: TRBJ1-3
V: TRBV6-6
CDR3: ASLADHYGGNTIY

J: TRBJ2-2
V: TRBV2
CDR3: ASSEAYLAGNTGELF

J: TRBJ2-7
V: TRBV2
CDR3: ASAPHAYEQY

J: TRBJ2-6
V: TRBV18
CDR3: ASSEVSSGANVLT

J: TRBJ1-2
V: TRBV25-1
CDR3: ASSPPSGIYGYT

J: TRBJ2-6
V: TRBV10-3
CDR3: AISLGASSGANVLT

J: TRBJ1-5
V: TRBV2
CDR3: ASSEAGRDQPQH

J: TRBJ1-4
V: TRBV19
CDR3: ASSPPAGAAEKLF

J: TRBJ2-7
V: TRBV6-5
CDR3: ASSPWAGGRWY

J: TRBJ2-2
V: TRBV7-8
CDR3: ASQPGLAGTNTGELF

J: TRBJ1-1
V: TRBV7-9
CDR3: ASMGSTEAF

J: TRBJ1-3
V: TRBV7-2
CDR3: ASSSGFPNTIY

J: -
V: TRBV5-6
CDR3: ASSFGTLQFTSYEQY

J: TRBJ2-1
V: TRBV7-9
CDR3: ASSLAPGLAGFVSEQF